What follows describes a single T cell receptor (beta chain). This clone's antigen is unknown. Per-base quality was not reported, and no clone a single base away is much larger than it. The data stem from a study of blood T cell repertoires in COVID-19 (dated by TCRdb to 2018 to 2020). General notes on the study: Collaborator samples came from the United States, Italy and Spain and covered acute and convalescent phases of COVID-19. The prospective study material was composed of cDNA or gDNA derived from T cells, B-cell-depleted T cells, or PBMCs. Subjects who had been exposed to COVID-19, were actively infected with it, or had recovered from it provided the deeply sampled blood TCRbeta repertoires that made up the dataset. A freely available public database, intended as a resource for researchers studying the immune response to SARS-CoV-2, is where the repertoires were released. The samples were drawn from two sources: the first 160 participants of the ongoing ImmuneRACE study, and 1,000 to 1,500 subjects contributed by 6 global collaborators. The sample metadata nearly always contained a de-identified subject ID, COVID-19 status, age in years and sex. Where available, HLA class I and class II types were obtained from metadata supplied by the sample provider rather than from assay-based typing.

What the study reported, not specific to this receptor: Clinical and demographic metadata were provided uncurated, with the amount varying by source and participant.

TCRbeta CDR3 regions were amplified from genomic DNA by means of the immunoSEQ Assay, a bias-controlled multiplex PCR. As for the authors' bioinformatics: Nucleated cell counts per sample were estimated from amplification of reference gene primers within the assay. To quantify the absolute abundance of each unique TCRbeta CDR3 rearrangement, sequence reads were collapsed and filtered. For each sample, productive Simpson clonality was calculated as the square root of Simpson's diversity index over productive rearrangements. In its TCRdb copy, this immuneACCESS table keeps in-frame sequences only and misses some clones. Where compared with another copy, unresolved V genes explain less than half of these, and the others have no known cause. That table supplies the V and J calls and clone size; D and trimming were determined from the DNA. For this sample there are 100,000 to 150,000 clones; 86% appear just once. The ten most abundant clones make up approximately 7.9% of the sample.

Another Seattle source contributed samples from volunteer blood donors who had recovered from COVID-19. The collaborating institutions used their own protocols to collect whole blood in K2EDTA tubes. For TCRbeta analysis, collaborator samples were shipped as frozen whole blood, as isolated PBMCs, or as DNA extracted from either sample type. The CDR3 numbers 14 residues from cysteine through phenylalanine. Only CDR3 DNA remains: 42 bases, in frame from the first base. The CDR1 and CDR2 encoded by the germline V gene are KGHDR and SFDVKD. Trimming removed 4 bases from V and 2 bases from J, leaving 9 bases between the germline ends.

The chain is assembled from TRBV24-1 and TRBJ2-3; TRBD1 is possibly the D segment (6 matching bases). What was sequenced was peripheral blood. This receptor was identified in a man aged 65 to 85 who had recovered from COVID-19. The DNA reads TGTGCCACCAGTGAGGGACAACCCACAGATACGCAGTATTTT. This yields the protein CATSEGQPTDTQYF.